The 20 T cell receptor beta chains given below trace back to one sample, sequenced in a study of T cells expressing NK-cell markers. No DNA is given; TCRdb re-called the 5' RACE reads and lists each CDR3 protein once. Here the sample table reports 550,000 to 600,000 distinct CDR3 sequences. Sequencing was performed on blood T cells: a sorted CD56 or NKG2C T cell subset, CD4+ or CD8+ T cells, or bulk PBMC T cells (not recorded which). All receptors come from a man younger than 35 in good health.

This rearrangement joins TRBV4-1 to TRBJ2-6; TCRdb reports TRBD2, a call that lacks DNA to check it against. This CDR3 contains 18 residues. Germline assignment: CDR1 MGHRA and CDR2 YSYEKL. The CDR3: CASSQLSAGQSGANVLTF.

The V call is TRBV12-3 or TRBV12-4, the J call TRBJ2-5; without DNA, the TCRdb call of TRBD2 cannot be checked. The CDR3 spans 15 residues. The CDR3: CASTRALAGTETQYF.

The V gene is TRBV4-2, the J gene TRBJ2-1; TCRdb proposes TRBD2, but this gene call is untestable without DNA. The CDR3 is 16 amino acids. The V gene's germline CDR1 is LGHNA and CDR2 YNFKEQ. This CDR3 reads CASSLGLAGTHNEQFF.

The chain links TRBV12-3 or TRBV12-4 to TRBJ1-2; TCRdb's D call of TRBD1 is untestable without DNA. CDR3 length: 16 amino acids. This chain's CDR3 is CASSHSGARPNYGYTF.

The chain has TRBV12-3 or TRBV12-4 and TRBJ2-7. The CDR3 has 12 residues. This CDR3 reads CASSLGSPQQYF.

V gene TRBV24-1 combines with J gene TRBJ2-3; there is no DNA to check the TCRdb D call of TRBD1. The CDR3 extends over 16 amino acids. Germline CDR1 is KGHDR and CDR2 is SFDVKD. The CDR3 spells CATSYSGGRGTDTQYF.

The chain employs TRBV27 and TRBJ2-2; TCRdb reports TRBD1, a call that lacks DNA to check it against. Looked up from germline, CDR1 is MNHEY and CDR2 is SMNVEV (reference sequence). The length of the CDR3 is 16 residues. The CDR3 here is CASKISGTVNTGELFF.

The CDR3 sequence is CSVVGVSMNTEAFF. This chain links TRBV29-1 with TRBJ1-1; TCRdb's assignment of TRBD1 cannot be checked, as there is no DNA. Germline V gene sequence: CDR1 SQVTM, CDR2 ANQGSEA. The CDR3 contains 14 residues.

The chain couples TRBV2 to TRBJ2-3; there is no DNA to check the TCRdb D call of TRBD2. The germline V gene encodes CDR1 SNHLY and CDR2 FYNNEI. The CDR3 consists of 13 residues. This chain's CDR3 is CASTAGDPDTQYF.

The rearrangement links TRBV5-1 to TRBJ2-7; TCRdb designates TRBD1, a call that cannot be tested without DNA. CDR1 and CDR2 (germline): SGHRS, YFSETQ. The CDR3 has 13 residues. CDR3 amino acids: CASSQGIGYEQYF.

The chain has TRBV19 and TRBJ2-6; the TCRdb call, TRBD1, lacks DNA for checking. The germline V gene encodes CDR1 LNHDA and CDR2 SQIVND (reference sequence). The CDR3 has 16 amino acids. The CDR3 loop reads CASSPPLGSGANVLTF.

The rearrangement links TRBV4-3 to TRBJ1-1; the TCRdb D gene call, TRBD1, has no DNA to confirm it. The length of the CDR3 is 20 residues. Per germline, CDR1 LGHNA and CDR2 YSLEER. CDR3: CASSRASYRDRGLMNTEAFF.

This chain links TRBV3-1 with TRBJ2-2; TCRdb names TRBD2, which stays unverified in the absence of DNA. The CDR3 extends over 18 amino acids. Germline values: CDR1 LGHDT, CDR2 YNNKEL (reference sequence). CDR3 amino acids: CASSQTSGTATNTGELFF.

V and J are TRBV6-1 and TRBJ2-3. CDR3 length: 14 residues. Germline V gene lookup returns CDR1 MNHNS and CDR2 SASEGT. The CDR3 protein is CASARIYGTDTQYF.

The chain is built from TRBV27 and TRBJ2-2; with no DNA, the TCRdb D assignment of TRBD2 cannot be verified. Germline values: CDR1 MNHEY, CDR2 SMNVEV (reference sequence). The CDR3 is 17 amino acids. The chain's CDR3 is CASSLSAGGSYTGELFF.

The rearrangement joins TRBV12-3 or TRBV12-4 to TRBJ2-1; as DNA is missing, the TRBD2 call by TCRdb cannot be tested. The CDR3 totals 15 residues. The CDR3 here is CASQTSGGTNNEQFF.

This chain joins TRBV29-1 and TRBJ2-2; the D call from TCRdb, TRBD1, cannot be confirmed without DNA. Germline values: CDR1 SQVTM, CDR2 ANQGSEA. This CDR3 has 14 residues. CDR3 in amino acids: CSVARPGITGELFF.

The V and J genes are TRBV10-1 and TRBJ2-2; TCRdb's D gene call, TRBD2, goes unchecked for lack of DNA. This CDR3 contains 15 residues. CDR1 and CDR2 from the germline V gene are WNHNN and SYGVQD (reference sequence). CDR3 residues: CASSGGGVGTGELFF.

This chain joins TRBV29-1 and TRBJ2-3; TCRdb outputs TRBD2, but without DNA this stays unchecked. The CDR3 covers 15 residues. Germline V gene sequence: CDR1 SQVTM, CDR2 ANQGSEA. CDR3 amino acids: CSVSGDREDTDTQYF.

The chain joins TRBV19 to TRBJ1-6; checking the TCRdb D call of TRBD1 is not possible without DNA. The germline CDR1 and CDR2 sequences are LNHDA and SQIVND (reference sequence). The CDR3 is 13 amino acids. CDR3 protein: CASSIKEASPLHF.